This T cell receptor (beta chain) was captured by sequencing in a study of blood T cell repertoires in COVID-19. The overall study: Collection of acute and convalescent COVID-19 samples took place in the United States, Italy and Spain. Nucleic acid was either cDNA or gDNA, and it came from T cells, B-cell-depleted T cells, or PBMCs.

This CDR3 contains 13 residues. Deletions cut 3 bases from V and 3 bases from J, with 9 bases between. Assay used: immunoSEQ multiplex PCR; TCRdb lists only in-frame clones, some missing. Of around 330,000 clones in the sample, 85% were seen once. This clonotype originated in a woman in her twenties or thirties who had been exposed to COVID-19. Sequenced material: PBMCs or T cells enriched from blood (not recorded which). V usage is TRBV12-3 or TRBV12-4 and J usage is TRBJ2-7; D is perhaps TRBD1 (5 bases). The CDR3 loop is CASSFVQDYEQYF. CDR3 bases: TGTGCCAGCAGTTTCGTACAGGACTACGAGCAGTACTTC.